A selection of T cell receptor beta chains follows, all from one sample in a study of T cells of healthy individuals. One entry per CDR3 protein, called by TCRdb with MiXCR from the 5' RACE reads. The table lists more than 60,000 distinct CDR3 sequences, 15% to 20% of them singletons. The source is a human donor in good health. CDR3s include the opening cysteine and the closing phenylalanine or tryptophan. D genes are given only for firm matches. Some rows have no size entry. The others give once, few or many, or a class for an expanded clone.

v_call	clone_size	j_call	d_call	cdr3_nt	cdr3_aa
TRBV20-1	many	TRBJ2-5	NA	TGCAGTGCTAGAGATCTCGGAAGGTGGGAGACCCAGTACTTC	CSARDLGRWETQYF
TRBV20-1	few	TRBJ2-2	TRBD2	TGCAGTGCTAGGGGCGGGAGATTATCCGGGGAGCTGTTTTTT	CSARGGRLSGELFF
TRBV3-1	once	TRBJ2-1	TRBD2	TGTGCCACCGACGGGGGGTCCTCCTACAATGAGCAGTTCTTC	CATDGGSSYNEQFF
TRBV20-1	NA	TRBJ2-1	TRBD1	TGCAGTGCTATTTCGGACAGGGACCCCTACAATGAGCAGTTCTTC	CSAISDRDPYNEQFF
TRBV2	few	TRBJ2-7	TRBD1	TGTGCCAGCAGTGAAACCGGGACAGTAAAGCGAGGCGAGCAGTACTTC	CASSETGTVKRGEQYF
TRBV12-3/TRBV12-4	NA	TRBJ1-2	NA	TGTGCCAGCAGTTTCCGGGTCTCTAACTATGGCTACACCTTC	CASSFRVSNYGYTF
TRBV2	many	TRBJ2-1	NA	TGTGCCAGCAGTGACCTCTATGAAGGGGTGCAGTTCTTC	CASSDLYEGVQFF
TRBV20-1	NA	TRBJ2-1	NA	TGCAGTGCTGCCCCCGGGGCCCTCTCCTACAATGAGCAGTTCTTC	CSAAPGALSYNEQFF
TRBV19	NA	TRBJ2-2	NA	TGTGCCAGTAGTCCCTATAGGACGAACACCGGGGAGCTGTTTTTT	CASSPYRTNTGELFF
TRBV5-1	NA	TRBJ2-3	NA	TGCGCCAGCAGCTTGGGAAGTGTAGAGATGGATACGCAGTATTTT	CASSLGSVEMDTQYF
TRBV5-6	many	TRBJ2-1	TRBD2	TGTGCCAGCAGCTTCCTAGCGGACAATGAGCAGTTCTTC	CASSFLADNEQFF
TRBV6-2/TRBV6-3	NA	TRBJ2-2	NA	TGTGCCAGCAGCCGGACTAACACCGGGGAGCTGTTTTTT	CASSRTNTGELFF
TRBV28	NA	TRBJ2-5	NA	TGTGCCAGCAGTTTATTCTCCGGGTCGGAGACCCAGTACTTC	CASSLFSGSETQYF
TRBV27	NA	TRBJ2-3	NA	TGTGCCAGCAGTACGATCCGGGACAACCCATCAGGAACGCAGTATTTT	CASSTIRDNPSGTQYF
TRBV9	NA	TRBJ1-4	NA	TGTGCCAGCAGCGTGAAGGGGAAACTGTTTTTT	CASSVKGKLFF
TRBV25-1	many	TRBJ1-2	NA	TGTGCCAGCAGTCTCACAAGTCCAGGGGCGTATGGCTACACCTTC	CASSLTSPGAYGYTF
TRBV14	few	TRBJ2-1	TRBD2	TGTGCCAGCAGTCCGGGACTAGCGGGATTTGAGCAGTTCTTC	CASSPGLAGFEQFF
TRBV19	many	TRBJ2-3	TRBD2	TGTGCCAGTAGTATGGGACTAGGGGGCACAGATACGCAGTATTTT	CASSMGLGGTDTQYF
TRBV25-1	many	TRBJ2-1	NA	TGTGCCAGCAGTGAATCGCAGGCACCGACTACCCACAATGAGCAGTTCTTC	CASSESQAPTTHNEQFF
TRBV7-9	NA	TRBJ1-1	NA	TGTGCCAGCAGCGGCGGTAGGGAAGCTTTCTTT	CASSGGREAFF